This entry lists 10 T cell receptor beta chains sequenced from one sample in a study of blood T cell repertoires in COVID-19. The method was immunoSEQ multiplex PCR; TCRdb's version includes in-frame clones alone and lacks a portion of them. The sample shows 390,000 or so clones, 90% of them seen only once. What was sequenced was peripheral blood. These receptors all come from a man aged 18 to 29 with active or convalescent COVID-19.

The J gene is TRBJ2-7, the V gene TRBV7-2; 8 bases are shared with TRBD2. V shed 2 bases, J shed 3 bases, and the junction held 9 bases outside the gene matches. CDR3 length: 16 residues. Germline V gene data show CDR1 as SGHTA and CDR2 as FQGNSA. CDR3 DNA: TGTGCCAGCAGCTTACTAGCGGGCCTAGCGTTCTACGAGCAGTACTTC. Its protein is CASSLLAGLAFYEQYF.

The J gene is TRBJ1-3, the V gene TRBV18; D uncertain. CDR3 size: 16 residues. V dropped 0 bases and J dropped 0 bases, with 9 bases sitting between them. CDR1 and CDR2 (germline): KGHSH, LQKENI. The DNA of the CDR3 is TGTGCCAGCTCACCACCGAGGATTAACTCTGGAAACACCATATATTTT. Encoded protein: CASSPPRINSGNTIYF.

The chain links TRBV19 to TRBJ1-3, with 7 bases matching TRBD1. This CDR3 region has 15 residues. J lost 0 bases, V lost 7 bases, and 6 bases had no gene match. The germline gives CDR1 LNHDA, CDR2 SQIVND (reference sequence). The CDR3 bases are TGTGCCAGTACCGGGACAGCGAGCTCTGGAAACACCATATATTTT. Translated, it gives CASTGTASSGNTIYF.

The chain's CDR3 is CASSVTSGGADTQYF. The DNA of the CDR3 is TGTGCCAGCAGTGTAACTAGCGGGGGGGCCGATACGCAGTATTTT. The rearrangement joins TRBV27 to TRBJ2-3, with TRBD2 matching over 13 bases. Germline-derived CDR1 and CDR2 are MNHEY and SMNVEV (reference sequence). V lost 5 bases and J lost 6; bases outside the gene matches: 5. The CDR3 runs to 15 residues.

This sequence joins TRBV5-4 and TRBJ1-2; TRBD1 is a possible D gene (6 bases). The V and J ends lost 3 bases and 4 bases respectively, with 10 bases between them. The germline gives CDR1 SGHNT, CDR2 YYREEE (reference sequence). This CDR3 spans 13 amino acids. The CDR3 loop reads CASSSPDSYGYTF. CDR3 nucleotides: TGTGCCAGCAGCTCCCCGGACAGCTATGGCTACACCTTC.

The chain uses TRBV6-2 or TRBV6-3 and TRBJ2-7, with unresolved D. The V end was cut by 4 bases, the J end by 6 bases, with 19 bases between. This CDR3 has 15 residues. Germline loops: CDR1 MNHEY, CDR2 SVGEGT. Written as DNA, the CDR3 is TGTGCCAGCAGTTCGGATCGAGGCCTGATCGCCGAGCAGTACTTC. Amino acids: CASSSDRGLIAEQYF.

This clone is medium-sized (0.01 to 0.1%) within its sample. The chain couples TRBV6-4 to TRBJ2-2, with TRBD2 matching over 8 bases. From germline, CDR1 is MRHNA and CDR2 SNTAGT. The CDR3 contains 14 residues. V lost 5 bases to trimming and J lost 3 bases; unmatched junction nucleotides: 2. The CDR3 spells CASSSGSDTGELFF. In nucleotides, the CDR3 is TGTGCCAGCAGTAGCGGGAGCGACACCGGGGAGCTGTTTTTT.

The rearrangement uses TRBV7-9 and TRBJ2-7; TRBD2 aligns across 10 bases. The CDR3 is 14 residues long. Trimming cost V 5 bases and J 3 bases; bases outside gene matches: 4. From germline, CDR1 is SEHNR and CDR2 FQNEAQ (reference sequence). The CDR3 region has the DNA TGTGCCAGCAGCCCACGACTAGCGGGCTACGAGCAGTACTTC. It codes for CASSPRLAGYEQYF.

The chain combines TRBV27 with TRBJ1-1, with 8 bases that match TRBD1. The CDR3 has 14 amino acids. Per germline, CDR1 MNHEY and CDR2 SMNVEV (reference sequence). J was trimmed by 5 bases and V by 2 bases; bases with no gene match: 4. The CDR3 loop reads CASSLDRGGTEAFF. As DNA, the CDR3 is TGTGCCAGCAGTTTAGACAGGGGTGGGACTGAAGCTTTCTTT.

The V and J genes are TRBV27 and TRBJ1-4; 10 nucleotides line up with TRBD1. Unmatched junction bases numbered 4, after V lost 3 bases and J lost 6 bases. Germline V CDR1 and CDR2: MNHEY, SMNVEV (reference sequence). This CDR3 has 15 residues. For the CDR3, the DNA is TGTGCCAGCAGTTTCATGGGGACAGGGGATGAAAAACTGTTTTTT. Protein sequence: CASSFMGTGDEKLFF.